This TCR beta chain was profiled in a study of T-cell memory formation after mild COVID-19. Study as a whole: There were largely donor-specific TCR clusters.

5'RACE, which relied on constant-segment primers, yielded TCR alpha and TCR beta cDNA libraries carrying sample barcodes and UMIs. TCRdb re-called the 5' RACE reads through MiXCR, storing one row per CDR3 protein. Of about 320,000 distinct CDR3 sequences in the sample, approximately 14% were seen once. This CDR3 has 13 amino acids. J was trimmed by 8 bases and V by 6 bases; bases with no gene match: 8. Germline V CDR1 and CDR2: SGHTA, FQGNSA. General study results and limits: CD8+ contracting clones occupied EMRA, while CD4+ ones occupied mainly CM and EM.

This clonotype has at least ten counts. The antigen is not known. This sequence was found in a man younger than 35 who had mild COVID-19 (a few samples of this study predate the infection). Cell type and time point are not known. The V call is TRBV7-2, the J call TRBJ1-2, with 8 bases identical to TRBD1. The sequenced sample was PBMCs or a T cell subset sorted from them (not recorded which). Here the CDR3 DNA reads TGTGCCAGCAGTCGTCAGGGGGCGCTAGGCTACACCTTC. Amino acids: CASSRQGALGYTF.